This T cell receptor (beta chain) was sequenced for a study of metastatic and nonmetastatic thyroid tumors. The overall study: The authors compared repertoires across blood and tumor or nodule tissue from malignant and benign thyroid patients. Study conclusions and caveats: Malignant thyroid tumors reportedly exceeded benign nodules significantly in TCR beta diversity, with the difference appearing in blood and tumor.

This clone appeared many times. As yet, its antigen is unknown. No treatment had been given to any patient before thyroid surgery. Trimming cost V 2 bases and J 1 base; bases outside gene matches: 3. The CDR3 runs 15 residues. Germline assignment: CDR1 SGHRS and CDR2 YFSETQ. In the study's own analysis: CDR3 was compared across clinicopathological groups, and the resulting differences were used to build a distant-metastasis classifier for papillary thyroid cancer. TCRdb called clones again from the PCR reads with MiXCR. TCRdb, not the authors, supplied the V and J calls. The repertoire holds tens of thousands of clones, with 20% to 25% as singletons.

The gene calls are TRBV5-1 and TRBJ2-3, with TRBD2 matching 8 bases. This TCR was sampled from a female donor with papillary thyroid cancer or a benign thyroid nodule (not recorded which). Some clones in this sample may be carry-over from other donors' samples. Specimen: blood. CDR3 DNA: TGCGCCAGCAGCTTAGGTAGCGGGGGCACAGATACGCAGTATTTT. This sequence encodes CASSLGSGGTDTQYF.